This T cell receptor beta chain was sequenced for a study of blood T cell repertoires in COVID-19. Study as a whole: Sample material is recorded as cDNA or gDNA derived from T cells, B-cell-depleted T cells, or PBMCs.

CDR3 length equals 16 residues. From germline, CDR1 is MNHEY and CDR2 SMNVEV (reference sequence). Losses at the gene ends were 6 bases for V and 2 bases for J; bases not matched to a gene: 8. Data came from immunoSEQ multiplex PCR; TCRdb stores just in-frame clones and leaves some out. The data hold some 420,000 clones, with more than 80% observed a single time. Either two negative PCRs, clearance, or symptom resolution qualified Cohort 3 donors as recovered. Sequencing was done on a sample of PBMCs or T cells enriched from blood (not recorded which). This clonotype was obtained from a man younger than 40 who had recovered from COVID-19. The chain employs TRBV27 and TRBJ2-2, with TRBD1 matching over 8 bases. CDR3 protein: CASSPAGTGNTGELFF. CDR3 DNA: TGTGCCAGCAGCCCGGCCGGGACAGGCAACACCGGGGAGCTGTTTTTT.